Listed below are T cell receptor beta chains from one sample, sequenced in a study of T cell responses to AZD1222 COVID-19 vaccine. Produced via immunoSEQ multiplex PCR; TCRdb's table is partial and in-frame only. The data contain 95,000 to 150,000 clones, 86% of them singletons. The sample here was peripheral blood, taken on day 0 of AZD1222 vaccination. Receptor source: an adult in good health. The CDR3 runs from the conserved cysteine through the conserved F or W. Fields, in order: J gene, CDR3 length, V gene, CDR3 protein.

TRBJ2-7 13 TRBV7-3 CASSLGTYYEQYF
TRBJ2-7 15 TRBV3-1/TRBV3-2 CASSQVQALPHEQYF
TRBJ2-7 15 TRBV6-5 CASRSGQLPTYEQYF
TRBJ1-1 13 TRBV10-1 CASRPALNTEAFF
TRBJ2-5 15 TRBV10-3 CAISPQGARKETQYF
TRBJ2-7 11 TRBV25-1 CASSRNYEQYF
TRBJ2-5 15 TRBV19 CASSSSSTMQETQYF
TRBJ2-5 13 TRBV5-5 CASSRPNQETQYF
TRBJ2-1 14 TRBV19 CASSTLAGYNEQFF
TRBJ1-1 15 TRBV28 CASPKVGQENTEAFF
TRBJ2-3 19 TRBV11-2 CASSSLGASDRVIADTQYF
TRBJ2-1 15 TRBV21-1 CASSKGLAPNNEQFF
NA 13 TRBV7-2 CASSLAGGAELFF
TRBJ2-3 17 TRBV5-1 CASSAYPLAGPGDTQYF
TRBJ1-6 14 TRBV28 CATDRRTYNSPLHF
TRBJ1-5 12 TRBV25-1 CASSELDQPQHF
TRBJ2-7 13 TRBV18 CASSPTLVYEQYF
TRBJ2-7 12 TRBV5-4 CASSPNKGEQYF
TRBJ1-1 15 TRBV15 CATRLGPTGDTEAFF
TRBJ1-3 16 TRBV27 CASSRQGALSGNTIYF